The TCR beta chain under discussion was sequenced for a study of blood T cell repertoires in COVID-19. Profiled with immunoSEQ multiplex PCR; TCRdb holds only in-frame clones, not every one. Of about 77,000 clones listed, about 80% were seen once; the top ten hold around 5.2%. CDR1 is SGHRS and CDR2 is YFSETQ in the germline V gene. The V end was cut by 4 bases, the J end by 5 bases, with 18 bases between. The CDR3 runs 15 residues. The V and J genes are TRBV5-1 and TRBJ2-5, with a tentative D call TRBD2 (6 bases). This receptor was taken from a woman between 70 and 85 years old with acute or convalescent COVID-19. The source material was peripheral blood. The CDR3 region is CASSKDVGGGETQYF. CDR3 sequence (DNA): TGCGCCAGCAGCAAGGACGTCGGGGGTGGGGAGACCCAGTACTTC.